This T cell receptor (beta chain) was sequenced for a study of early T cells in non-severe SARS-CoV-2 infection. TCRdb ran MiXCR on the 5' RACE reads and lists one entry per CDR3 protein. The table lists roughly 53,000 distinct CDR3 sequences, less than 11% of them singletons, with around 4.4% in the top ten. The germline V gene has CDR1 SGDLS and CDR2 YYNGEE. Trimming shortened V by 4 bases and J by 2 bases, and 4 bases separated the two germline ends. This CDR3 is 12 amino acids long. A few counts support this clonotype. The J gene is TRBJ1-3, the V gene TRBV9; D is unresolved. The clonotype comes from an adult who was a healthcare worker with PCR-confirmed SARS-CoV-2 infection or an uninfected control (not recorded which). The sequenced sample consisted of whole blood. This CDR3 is CASSRAGNTIYF. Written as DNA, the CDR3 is TGTGCCAGCAGCCGAGCTGGAAACACCATATATTTT. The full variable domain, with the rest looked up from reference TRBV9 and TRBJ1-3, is DSGVTQTPKHLITATGQRVTLRCSPRSGDLSVYWYQQSLDQGLQFLIQYYNGEERAKGNILERFSAQQFPDLHSELNLSSLELGDSALYFCASSRAGNTIYFGEGSWLTVV.